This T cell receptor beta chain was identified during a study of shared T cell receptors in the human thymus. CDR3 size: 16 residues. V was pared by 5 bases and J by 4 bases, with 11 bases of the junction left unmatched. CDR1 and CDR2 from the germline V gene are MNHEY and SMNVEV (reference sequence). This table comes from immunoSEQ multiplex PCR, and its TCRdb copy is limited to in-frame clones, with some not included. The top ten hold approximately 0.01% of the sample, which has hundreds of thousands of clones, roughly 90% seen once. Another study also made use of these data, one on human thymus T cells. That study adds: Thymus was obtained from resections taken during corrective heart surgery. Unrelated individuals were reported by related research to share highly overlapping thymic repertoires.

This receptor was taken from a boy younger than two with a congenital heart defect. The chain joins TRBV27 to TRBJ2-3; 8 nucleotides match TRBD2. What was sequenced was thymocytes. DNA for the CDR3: TGTGCCAGCAGTCCCGCGGGAGCGGGAGAGGCAGATACGCAGTATTTT. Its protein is CASSPAGAGEADTQYF.